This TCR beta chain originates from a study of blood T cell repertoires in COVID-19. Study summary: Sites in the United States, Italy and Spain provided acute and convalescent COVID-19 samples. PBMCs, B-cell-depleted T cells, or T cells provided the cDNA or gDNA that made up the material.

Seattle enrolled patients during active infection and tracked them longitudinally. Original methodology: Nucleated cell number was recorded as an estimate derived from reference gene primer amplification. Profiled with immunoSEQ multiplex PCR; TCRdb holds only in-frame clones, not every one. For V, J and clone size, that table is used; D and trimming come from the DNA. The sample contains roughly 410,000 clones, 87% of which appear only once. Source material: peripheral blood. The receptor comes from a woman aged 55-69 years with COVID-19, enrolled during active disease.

CDR3 sequence reads: CASSITGLNTEAFF. CDR3 in DNA: TGTGCCAGTAGTATAACAGGCTTGAACACTGAAGCTTTCTTT. The V gene is TRBV19, the J gene TRBJ1-1; maybe TRBD1 (5 bases). Germline V gene sequence: CDR1 LNHDA, CDR2 SQIVND (reference sequence). CDR3 length: 14 residues. V lost 2 bases to trimming and J lost 0 bases, with 7 bases between them.